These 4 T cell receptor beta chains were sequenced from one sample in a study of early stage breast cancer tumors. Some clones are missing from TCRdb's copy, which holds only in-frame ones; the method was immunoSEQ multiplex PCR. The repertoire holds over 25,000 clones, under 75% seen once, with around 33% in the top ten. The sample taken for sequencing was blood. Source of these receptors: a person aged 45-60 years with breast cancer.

The DNA of the CDR3 is TGTGCCAGTAGTATAGCACAGGGGCAAATCTATGGCTACACCTTC. Translated, it gives CASSIAQGQIYGYTF. This chain links TRBV19 with TRBJ1-2, with TRBD1 identical over 7 bases. V lost 1 base and J lost 4; bases outside the gene matches: 6. The CDR3 consists of 15 residues. Germline V gives CDR1 LNHDA, CDR2 SQIVND (reference sequence). Supplemented by reference TRBV19 and TRBJ1-2, the full variable domain reads DGGITQSPKYLFRKEGQNVTLSCEQNLNHDAMYWYRQDPGQGLRLIYYSQIVNDFQKGDIAEGYSVSREKKESFPLTVTSAQKNPTAFYLCASSIAQGQIYGYTFGSGTRLTVV.

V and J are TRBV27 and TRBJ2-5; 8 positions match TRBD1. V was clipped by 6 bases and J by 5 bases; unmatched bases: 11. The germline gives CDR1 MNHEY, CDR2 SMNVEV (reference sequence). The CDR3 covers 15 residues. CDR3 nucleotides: TGTGCCAGCAGCCCTTCCCTGACAGGGGTTGAGACCCAGTACTTC. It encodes CASSPSLTGVETQYF.

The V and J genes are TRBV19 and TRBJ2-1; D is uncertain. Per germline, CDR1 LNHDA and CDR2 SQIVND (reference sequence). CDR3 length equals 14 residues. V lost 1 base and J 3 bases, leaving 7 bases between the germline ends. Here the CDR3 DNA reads TGTGCCAGTAGTATAGGCGTAGGCTACAATGAGCAGTTCTTC. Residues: CASSIGVGYNEQFF.

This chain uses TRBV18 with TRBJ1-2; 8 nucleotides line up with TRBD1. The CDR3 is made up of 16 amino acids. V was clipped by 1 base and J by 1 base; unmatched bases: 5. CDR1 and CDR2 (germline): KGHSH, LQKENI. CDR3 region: CASSPLSRGLNYGYTF. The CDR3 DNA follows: TGTGCCAGCTCACCACTTTCCAGGGGGCTTAACTATGGCTACACCTTC.